This T cell receptor beta chain derives from a study of cytomegalovirus exposure and HLA in healthy donors. This clone was observed a single time. The study ran its PCR with 60 Vbeta and 13 Jbeta primers. Here immunoSEQ multiplex PCR was the method, and the copy in TCRdb shows in-frame clones only, minus some. The repertoire holds about 130,000 clones, about 80% seen once, with 2.5% to 3% in the top ten. The sequence derives from a man aged 25-40 years in good health and CMV-seronegative. Sequenced: PBMCs.

The chain's CDR3 is CASLKPGLENTGELFF. Written as DNA, the CDR3 is TGTGCCAGCCTCAAGCCGGGTCTAGAGAACACCGGGGAGCTGTTTTTT. The J gene is TRBJ2-2, the V gene TRBV7-2; D is uncertain. Germline CDR1 and CDR2: SGHTA and FQGNSA. CDR3 length equals 16 residues. V gave up 8 bases and J gave up 1 base, with 17 bases separating them.